The 3 T cell receptor beta chains given below trace back to one sample, sequenced in a study of radiotherapy plus CTLA-4 blockade in lung cancer. Sequencing used immunoSEQ multiplex PCR; TCRdb keeps in-frame clones, though not all of them. This table holds about 14,000 clones, around 87% found once. Sample: peripheral blood, taken from a patient treated with radiotherapy plus ipilimumab. All receptors come from a human donor with non-small cell lung cancer that progressed on radiotherapy plus ipilimumab. Some clones in this sample may be carry-over from other donors' samples.

The sample holds one count of this clone. The rearrangement joins TRBV5-1 to TRBJ2-3, with 7 bases matching TRBD2. The CDR3 extends over 15 amino acids. V was pared by 4 bases and J by 3 bases, with 8 bases of the junction left unmatched. Germline V CDR1 and CDR2: SGHRS, YFSETQ. As DNA, the CDR3 is TGCGCCAGCAGCCCTGGGGAGGGGTGGACAGATACGCAGTATTTT. As protein: CASSPGEGWTDTQYF.

The genes are TRBV19 and TRBJ2-2; no definite D call. The CDR3 length is 14 residues. Trimming stripped 3 bases from V and 0 bases from J, with 5 bases between. Germline V gene sequence: CDR1 LNHDA, CDR2 SQIVND (reference sequence). The CDR3 nucleotides are TGTGCCAGTAGTATCCTCGCGAACACCGGGGAGCTGTTTTTT. Its protein product is CASSILANTGELFF.

The rearrangement joins TRBV12-5 to TRBJ2-7, with 9 nucleotides matching TRBD2. The CDR3 runs 16 residues. Germline assignment: CDR1 LGHNT and CDR2 FRNRAP. Trimming cost V 0 bases and J 6 bases; bases outside gene matches: 9. The CDR3 region is CASGLVRGSGGFEQYF. The CDR3 DNA sequence: TGTGCTAGTGGTTTGGTACGGGGGAGCGGGGGGTTCGAGCAGTACTTC. Complete variable domain (other parts from reference TRBV12-5 and TRBJ2-7): DARVTQTPRHKVTEMGQEVTMRCQPILGHNTVFWYRQTMMQGLELLAYFRNRAPLDDSGMPKDRFSAEMPDATLATLKIQPSEPRDSAVYFCASGLVRGSGGFEQYFGPGTRLTVT.